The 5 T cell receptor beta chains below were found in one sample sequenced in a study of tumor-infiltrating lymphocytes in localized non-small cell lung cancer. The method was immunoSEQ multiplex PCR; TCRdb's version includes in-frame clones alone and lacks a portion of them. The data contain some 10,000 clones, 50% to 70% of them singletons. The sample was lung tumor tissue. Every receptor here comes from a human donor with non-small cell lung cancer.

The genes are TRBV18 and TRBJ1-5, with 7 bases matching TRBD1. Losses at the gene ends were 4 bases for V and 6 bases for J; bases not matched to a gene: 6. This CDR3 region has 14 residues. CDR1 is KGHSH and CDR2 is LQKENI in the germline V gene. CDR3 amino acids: CASSRQGTTQPQHF. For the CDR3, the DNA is TGTGCCAGCTCACGACAGGGAACTACTCAGCCCCAGCATTTT.

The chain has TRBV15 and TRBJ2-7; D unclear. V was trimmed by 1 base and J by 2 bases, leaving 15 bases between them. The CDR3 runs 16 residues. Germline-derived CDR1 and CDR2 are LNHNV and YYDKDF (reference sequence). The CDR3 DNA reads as TGTGCCACCAGCAGAGGCCGAATAACAGAAACCTACGAGCAGTACTTC. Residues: CATSRGRITETYEQYF. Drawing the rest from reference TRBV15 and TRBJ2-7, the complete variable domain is DAMVIQNPRYQVTQFGKPVTLSCSQTLNHNVMYWYQQKSSQAPKLLFHYYDKDFNNEADTPDNFQSRRPNTSFCFLDIRSPGLGDTAMYLCATSRGRITETYEQYFGPGTRLTVT.

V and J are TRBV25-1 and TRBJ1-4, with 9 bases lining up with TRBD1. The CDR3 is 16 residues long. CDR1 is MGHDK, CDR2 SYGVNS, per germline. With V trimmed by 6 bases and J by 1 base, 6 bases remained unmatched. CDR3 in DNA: TGTGCCAGCAGCCCGGGACAGGGTGGAACTAATGAAAAACTGTTTTTT. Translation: CASSPGQGGTNEKLFF.

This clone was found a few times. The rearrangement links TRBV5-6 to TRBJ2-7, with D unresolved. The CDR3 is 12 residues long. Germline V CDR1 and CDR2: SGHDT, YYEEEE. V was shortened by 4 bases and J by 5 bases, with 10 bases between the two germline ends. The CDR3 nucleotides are TGTGCCAGCAGCCAAACCGTTGACGAGCAGTACTTC. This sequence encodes CASSQTVDEQYF.

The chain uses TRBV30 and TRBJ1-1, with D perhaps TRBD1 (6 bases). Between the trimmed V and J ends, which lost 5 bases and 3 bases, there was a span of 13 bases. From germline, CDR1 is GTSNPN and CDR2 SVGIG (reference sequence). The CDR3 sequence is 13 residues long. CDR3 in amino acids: CAWVPRGYTEAFF. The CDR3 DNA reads TGTGCCTGGGTTCCCAGGGGATACACTGAAGCTTTCTTT.